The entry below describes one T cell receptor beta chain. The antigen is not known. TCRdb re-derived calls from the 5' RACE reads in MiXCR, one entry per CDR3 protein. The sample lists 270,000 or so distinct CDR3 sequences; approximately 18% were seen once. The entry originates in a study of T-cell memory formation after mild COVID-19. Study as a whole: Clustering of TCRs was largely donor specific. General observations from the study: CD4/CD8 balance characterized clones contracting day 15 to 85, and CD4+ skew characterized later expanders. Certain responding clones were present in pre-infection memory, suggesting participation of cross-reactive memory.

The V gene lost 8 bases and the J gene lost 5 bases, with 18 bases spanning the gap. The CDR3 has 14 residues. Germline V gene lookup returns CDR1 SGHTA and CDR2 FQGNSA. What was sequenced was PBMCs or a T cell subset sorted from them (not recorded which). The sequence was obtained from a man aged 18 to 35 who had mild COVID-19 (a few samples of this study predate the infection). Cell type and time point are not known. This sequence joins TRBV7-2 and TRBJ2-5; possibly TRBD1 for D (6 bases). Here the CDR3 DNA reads TGTGCCAGCTCCATTAGGACAGTCGGGGAGACCCAGTACTTC. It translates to CASSIRTVGETQYF.